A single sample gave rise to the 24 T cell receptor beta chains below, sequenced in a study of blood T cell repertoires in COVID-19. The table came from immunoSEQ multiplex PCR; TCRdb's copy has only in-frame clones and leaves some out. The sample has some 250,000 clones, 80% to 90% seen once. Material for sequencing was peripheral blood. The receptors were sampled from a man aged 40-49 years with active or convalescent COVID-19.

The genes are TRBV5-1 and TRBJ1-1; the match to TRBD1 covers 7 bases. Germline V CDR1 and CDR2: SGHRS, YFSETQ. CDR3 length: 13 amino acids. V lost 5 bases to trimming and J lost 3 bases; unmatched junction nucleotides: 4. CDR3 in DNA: TGCGCCAGCAGTTCAACAGGGGACACTGAAGCTTTCTTT. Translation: CASSSTGDTEAFF.

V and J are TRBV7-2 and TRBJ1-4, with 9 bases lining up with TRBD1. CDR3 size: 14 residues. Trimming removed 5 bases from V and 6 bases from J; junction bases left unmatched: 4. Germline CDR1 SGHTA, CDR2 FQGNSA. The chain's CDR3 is CASSLTGGDEKLFF. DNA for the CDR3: TGTGCCAGCAGCCTTACAGGGGGCGATGAAAAACTGTTTTTT. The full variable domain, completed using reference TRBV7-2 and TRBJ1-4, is GAGVSQSPSNKVTEKGKDVELRCDPISGHTALYWYRQSLGQGLEFLIYFQGNSAPDKSGLPSDRFSAERTGGSVSTLTIQRTQQEDSAVYLCASSLTGGDEKLFFGSGTQLSVL.

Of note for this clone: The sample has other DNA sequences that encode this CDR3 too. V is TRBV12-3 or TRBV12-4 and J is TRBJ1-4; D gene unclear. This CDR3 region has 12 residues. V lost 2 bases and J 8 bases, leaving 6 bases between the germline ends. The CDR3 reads CASSLRGEKLFF. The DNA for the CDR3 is TGTGCCAGCAGTTTAAGAGGAGAAAAACTGTTTTTT.

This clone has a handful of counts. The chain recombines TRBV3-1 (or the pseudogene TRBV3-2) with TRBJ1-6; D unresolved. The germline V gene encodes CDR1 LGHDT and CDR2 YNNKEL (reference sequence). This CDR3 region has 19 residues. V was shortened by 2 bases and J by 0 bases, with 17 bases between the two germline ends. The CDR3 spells CASSQSLSSGSSYNSPLHF. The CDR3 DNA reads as TGTGCCAGCAGCCAATCCCTTAGTTCAGGTAGCTCCTATAATTCACCCCTCCACTTT.

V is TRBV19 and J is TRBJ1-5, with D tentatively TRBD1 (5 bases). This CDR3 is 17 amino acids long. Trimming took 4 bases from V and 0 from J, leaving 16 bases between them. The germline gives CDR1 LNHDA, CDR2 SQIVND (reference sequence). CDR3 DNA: TGTGCCAGTAGTACACCAACGGGGGGTTCTAGCAATCAGCCCCAGCATTTT. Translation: CASSTPTGGSSNQPQHF.

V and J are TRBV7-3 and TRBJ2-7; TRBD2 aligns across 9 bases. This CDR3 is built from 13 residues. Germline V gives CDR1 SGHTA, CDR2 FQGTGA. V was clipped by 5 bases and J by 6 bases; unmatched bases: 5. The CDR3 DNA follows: TGTGCCAGCAGCCCGACTAGCGGTCTCGAGCAGTACTTC. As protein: CASSPTSGLEQYF.

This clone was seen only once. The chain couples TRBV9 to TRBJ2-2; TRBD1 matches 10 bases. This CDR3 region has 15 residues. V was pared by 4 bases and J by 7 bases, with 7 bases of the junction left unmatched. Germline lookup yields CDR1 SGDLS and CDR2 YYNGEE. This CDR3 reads CASSPGQGVSGELFF. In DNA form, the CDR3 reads TGTGCCAGCAGCCCCGGACAGGGGGTTAGCGGGGAGCTGTTTTTT.

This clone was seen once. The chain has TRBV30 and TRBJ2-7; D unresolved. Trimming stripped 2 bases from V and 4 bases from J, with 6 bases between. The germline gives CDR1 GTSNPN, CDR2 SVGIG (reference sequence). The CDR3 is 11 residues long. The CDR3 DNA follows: TGTGCCTGGAGTTTCGGTTACGAGCAGTACTTC. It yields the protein CAWSFGYEQYF.

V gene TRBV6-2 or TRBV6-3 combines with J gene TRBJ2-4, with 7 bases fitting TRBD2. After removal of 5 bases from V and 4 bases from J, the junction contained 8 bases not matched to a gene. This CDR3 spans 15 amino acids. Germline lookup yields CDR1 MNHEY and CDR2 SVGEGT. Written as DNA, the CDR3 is TGTGCCAGCAGTAAACCCAATAGCGGGAAAAACATTCAGTACTTC. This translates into CASSKPNSGKNIQYF.

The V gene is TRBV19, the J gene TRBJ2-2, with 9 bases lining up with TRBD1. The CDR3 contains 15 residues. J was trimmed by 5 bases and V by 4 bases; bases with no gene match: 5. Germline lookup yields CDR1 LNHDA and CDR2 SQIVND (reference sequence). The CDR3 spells CASSRRQGGTGELFF. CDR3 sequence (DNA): TGTGCCAGTAGTAGAAGACAGGGGGGAACCGGGGAGCTGTTTTTT.

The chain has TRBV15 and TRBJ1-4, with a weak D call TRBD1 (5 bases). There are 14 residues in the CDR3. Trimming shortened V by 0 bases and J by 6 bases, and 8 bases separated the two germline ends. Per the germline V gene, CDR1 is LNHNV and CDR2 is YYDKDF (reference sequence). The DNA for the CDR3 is TGTGCCACCAGCAGAGACAGGGTAGATGAAAAACTGTTTTTT. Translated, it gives CATSRDRVDEKLFF.

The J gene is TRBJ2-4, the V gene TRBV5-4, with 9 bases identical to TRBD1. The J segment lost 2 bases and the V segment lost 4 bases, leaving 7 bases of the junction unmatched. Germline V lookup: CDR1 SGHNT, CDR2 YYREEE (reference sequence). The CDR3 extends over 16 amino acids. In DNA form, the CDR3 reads TGTGCCAGCAGCCTAACAGGGGGCGCACCCAAAAACATTCAGTACTTC. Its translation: CASSLTGGAPKNIQYF.

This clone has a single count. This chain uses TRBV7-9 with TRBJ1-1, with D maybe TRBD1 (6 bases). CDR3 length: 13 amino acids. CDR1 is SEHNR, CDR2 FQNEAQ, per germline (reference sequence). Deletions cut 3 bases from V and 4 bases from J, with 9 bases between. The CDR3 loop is CASSFRGGTEAFF. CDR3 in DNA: TGTGCCAGCAGCTTCAGAGGGGGCACTGAAGCTTTCTTT.

The DNA of the CDR3 is TGTGCCAGCAGTCTTGGCGGGACAGGGAATGGCTACACCTTC. Its translation: CASSLGGTGNGYTF. This rearrangement joins TRBV6-5 to TRBJ1-2; 9 nucleotides line up with TRBD1. CDR3 length: 14 residues. V was pared by 5 bases and J by 6 bases, with 7 bases of the junction left unmatched. CDR1 and CDR2 from the germline V gene are MNHEY and SVGAGI.

The CDR3 DNA is TGTGCCAGCAGCCCCATGAACACTGAAGCTTTCTTT. Translation: CASSPMNTEAFF. The chain recombines TRBV9 with TRBJ1-1, with unresolved D. The CDR3 consists of 12 residues. V gave up 4 bases and J gave up 0 bases, with 4 bases separating them. CDR1 SGDLS and CDR2 YYNGEE come from the germline V gene.

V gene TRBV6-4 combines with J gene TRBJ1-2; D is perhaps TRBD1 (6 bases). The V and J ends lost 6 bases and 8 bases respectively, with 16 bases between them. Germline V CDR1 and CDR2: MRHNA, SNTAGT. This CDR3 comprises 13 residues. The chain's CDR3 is CASSSGAPGGYTF. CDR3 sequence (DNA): TGTGCCAGCAGCTCAGGGGCCCCTGGCGGCTACACCTTC.

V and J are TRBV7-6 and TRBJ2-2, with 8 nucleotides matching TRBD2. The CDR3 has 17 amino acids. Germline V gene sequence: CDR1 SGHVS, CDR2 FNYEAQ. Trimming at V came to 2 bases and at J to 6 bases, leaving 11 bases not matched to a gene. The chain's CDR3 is CASSLLPGTSEAGELFF. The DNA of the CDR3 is TGTGCCAGCAGCTTACTTCCCGGGACTAGTGAGGCCGGGGAGCTGTTTTTT.

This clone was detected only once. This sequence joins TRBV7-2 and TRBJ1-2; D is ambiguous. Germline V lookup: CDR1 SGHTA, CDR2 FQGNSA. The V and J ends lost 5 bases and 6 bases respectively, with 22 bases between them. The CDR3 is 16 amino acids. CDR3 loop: CASSPRRLEGGNGYTF. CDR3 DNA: TGTGCCAGCAGCCCCAGGCGGTTAGAGGGAGGGAATGGCTACACCTTC.

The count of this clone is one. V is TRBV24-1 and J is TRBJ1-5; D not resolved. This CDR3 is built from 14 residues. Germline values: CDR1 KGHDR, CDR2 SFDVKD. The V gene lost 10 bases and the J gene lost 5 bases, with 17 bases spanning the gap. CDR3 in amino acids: CATSSGFSDQPQHF. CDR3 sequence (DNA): TGTGCCACTAGCTCCGGGTTTTCGGATCAGCCCCAGCATTTT.

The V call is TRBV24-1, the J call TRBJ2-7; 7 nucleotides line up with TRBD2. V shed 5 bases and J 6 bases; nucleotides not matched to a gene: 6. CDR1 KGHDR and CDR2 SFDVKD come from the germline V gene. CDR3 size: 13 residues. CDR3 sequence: CATSGAGASEQYF. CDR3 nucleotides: TGTGCCACCAGTGGGGCGGGAGCCAGCGAGCAGTACTTC.

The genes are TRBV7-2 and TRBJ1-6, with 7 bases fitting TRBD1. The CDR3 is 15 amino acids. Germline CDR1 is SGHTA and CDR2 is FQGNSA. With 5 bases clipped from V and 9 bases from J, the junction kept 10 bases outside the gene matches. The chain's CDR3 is CASSMMTGPSSPLHF. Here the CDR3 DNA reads TGTGCCAGCAGCATGATGACAGGGCCAAGTTCACCCCTCCACTTT. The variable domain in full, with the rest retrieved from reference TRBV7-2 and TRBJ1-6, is GAGVSQSPSNKVTEKGKDVELRCDPISGHTALYWYRQSLGQGLEFLIYFQGNSAPDKSGLPSDRFSAERTGGSVSTLTIQRTQQEDSAVYLCASSMMTGPSSPLHFGNGTRLTVT.

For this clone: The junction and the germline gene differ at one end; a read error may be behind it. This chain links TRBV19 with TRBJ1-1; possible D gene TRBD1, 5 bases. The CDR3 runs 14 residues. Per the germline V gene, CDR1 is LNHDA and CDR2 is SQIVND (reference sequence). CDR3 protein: CASSIGGLNPEAFF. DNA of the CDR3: TGTGCCAGTAGTATTGGGGGACTGAACCCTGAAGCTTTCTTT. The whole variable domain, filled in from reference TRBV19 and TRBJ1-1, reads DGGITQSPKYLFRKEGQNVTLSCEQNLNHDAMYWYRQDPGQGLRLIYYSQIVNDFQKGDIAEGYSVSREKKESFPLTVTSAQKNPTAFYLCASSIGGLNPEAFFGQGTRLTVV.

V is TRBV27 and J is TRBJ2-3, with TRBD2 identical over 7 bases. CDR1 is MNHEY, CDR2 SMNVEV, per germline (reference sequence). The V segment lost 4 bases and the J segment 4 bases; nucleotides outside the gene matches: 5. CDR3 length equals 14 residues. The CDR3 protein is CASSWGGIPDTQYF. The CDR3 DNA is TGTGCCAGCAGTTGGGGGGGGATCCCAGATACGCAGTATTTT.

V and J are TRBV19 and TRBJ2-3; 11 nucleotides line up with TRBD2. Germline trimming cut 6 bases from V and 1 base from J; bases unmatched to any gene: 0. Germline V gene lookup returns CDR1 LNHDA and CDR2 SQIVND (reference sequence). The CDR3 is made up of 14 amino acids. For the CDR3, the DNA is TGTGCCAGTAGGACTAGCGGGGGCACAGATACGCAGTATTTT. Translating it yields CASRTSGGTDTQYF.